Listed below are T cell receptor beta chains from one sample, sequenced in a study of breast tumors, draining lymph nodes, adjacent tissues. Using its own MiXCR run on the multiplex PCR reads, TCRdb lists one record per CDR3 protein. The repertoire holds under 45,000 distinct CDR3 sequences, with around 35% as singletons. The sample taken for sequencing was breast tumor tissue. The receptors were gathered from a female donor with breast cancer. Some clones in this sample may be carry-over from other donors' samples. CDR3s include the opening cysteine and the closing phenylalanine or tryptophan. A D gene is named only where the DNA matches it firmly. Clone size, where shown, is once, few, many, or a class for clones that have expanded.

V,D,size,J,DNA,CDR3
TRBV19,.,.,TRBJ1-4,TGTGCCAGTAGTATGAAACGGAATGAAAAACTGTTTTTT,CASSMKRNEKLFF
TRBV19,TRBD2,.,TRBJ2-5,TGTGCCAGTAGCCTTAGGACTAGCTTGGAGACCCAGTACTTC,CASSLRTSLETQYF
TRBV14,TRBD1,.,TRBJ1-4,TGTGCCAGCAGCCAATCGGACAGGGTGACGGAAAGACTGTTTTTT,CASSQSDRVTERLFF
TRBV30,TRBD2,.,TRBJ2-7,TGTGCCTGGAGTAAGGGTTTAGCGGGAGGGGACGAGCAGTACTTC,CAWSKGLAGGDEQYF
TRBV28,.,.,TRBJ2-7,TGTGCCAGCAGTCCAGCGCCTCCCGGGGCCAACTACGAGCAGTACTTC,CASSPAPPGANYEQYF
TRBV7-9,.,many,TRBJ2-1,TGTGCCAGCAGCCCTTGGGGGGGGGGCACCTACAATGAGCAGTTCTTC,CASSPWGGGTYNEQFF
TRBV19,.,few,TRBJ2-4,TGTGCCAGCCCATCCGACAGGCCGAACATTCAGTACTTC,CASPSDRPNIQYF
TRBV7-8,.,.,TRBJ1-6,TGTGCCAGCAGCTTAGAGGCAGGATGGGACTCACCCCTCCACTTT,CASSLEAGWDSPLHF
TRBV7-7,.,many,TRBJ2-7,TGTGCTAGCAGCTATAGCAGGGTTGCCGAGCAGTACTTC,CASSYSRVAEQYF
TRBV7-2,.,many,TRBJ2-3,TGTGCCAGCAGCTTAGCGTCGGCAGATACGCAGTATTTT,CASSLASADTQYF
TRBV11-3,.,many,TRBJ2-2,TGTGCCAGCAGCTTCTCCGCGAACACCGGGGAGCTGTTTTTT,CASSFSANTGELFF
TRBV19,.,.,TRBJ2-7,TGTGCCAGTAGTATGCAGGGTAGCCTTTACGAGCAGTACTTC,CASSMQGSLYEQYF
TRBV30,TRBD1,once,TRBJ1-6,TGTGCCTGGAGTCGTCCCGGGACAGGGGGTTCACCCCTCCACTTT,CAWSRPGTGGSPLHF
TRBV28,.,.,TRBJ1-6,TGTGCCAGCAGTCCTTCACAGGGAGCCAATTCACCCCTCCACTTT,CASSPSQGANSPLHF
TRBV5-6,.,.,TRBJ2-5,TGTGCCAGCAGCTTAACCCCGAGCCAAGAGACCCAGTACTTC,CASSLTPSQETQYF
TRBV6-1,.,many,TRBJ2-7,TGTGCCAGCAGTGAAGCTCCGGGACACCACTACGAGCAGTACTTC,CASSEAPGHHYEQYF
TRBV7-2,.,many,TRBJ2-7,TGTGCCAGCAGCTTCCGACTAGGCGAGCAGTACTTC,CASSFRLGEQYF
TRBV6-2/TRBV6-3,.,.,TRBJ2-6,TGTGCCAGCAGCTACGACAGTTCTGGGGCCAACGTCCTGACTTTC,CASSYDSSGANVLTF
TRBV12-3/TRBV12-4,.,few,TRBJ2-5,TGTGCCAGCAGCCCCGTGCGAGGTCAAGAGACCCAGTACTTC,CASSPVRGQETQYF
TRBV11-3,.,many,TRBJ1-3,TGTGCCAGCAGCTTAGACGGCGTGACTGGAAACACCATATATTTT,CASSLDGVTGNTIYF
TRBV7-2,.,.,TRBJ2-2,TGTGCCAGCAGCTTAAGTTTTCTGGCAGCTTTCCCCGGGGAGCTGTTTTTT,CASSLSFLAAFPGELFF
TRBV10-2,.,many,TRBJ2-3,TGCGCCAGCAGTGATAACGGGAGAAGGGATACGCAGTATTTT,CASSDNGRRDTQYF
TRBV27,TRBD2,.,TRBJ2-1,TGTGCCAGCAGTCTCTTCGGCAGGGGAACTAGCGGGATGTTCAATGAGCAGTTCTTC,CASSLFGRGTSGMFNEQFF
TRBV29-1,.,many,TRBJ1-3,TGCAGCGTTGCCCACGGGGGTGCTGGAAACACCATATATTTT,CSVAHGGAGNTIYF
TRBV7-9,.,many,TRBJ2-7,TGTGCCAGCAGCTCGGGACCTGCGGGGCGGTACTTC,CASSSGPAGRYF
TRBV4-3,.,.,TRBJ2-7,TGCGCCAGCAGCCGAGCCCATGGCGGGAACTACGAGCAGTACTTC,CASSRAHGGNYEQYF
TRBV29-1,.,medium-sized,TRBJ2-1,TGCAGCGTTGAAGAAGGGAGGGGGGGGCGGAATGAGCAGTTCTTC,CSVEEGRGGRNEQFF
TRBV7-9,.,.,TRBJ1-5,TGTGCCAGCAGCTTAGTCGGGGGGAGCCAGCATTTT,CASSLVGGSQHF
TRBV4-2,TRBD2,many,TRBJ2-7,TGTGCCAGCAGCCCCCTTGGACTAGCGGGAGGGCCGGGGCGCCACGAGCAGTACTTC,CASSPLGLAGGPGRHEQYF
TRBV7-2,.,many,TRBJ2-3,TGTGCCAGCAGCTTAGACGGGTGGAGACCAGATACGCAGTATTTT,CASSLDGWRPDTQYF
TRBV6-1,.,.,TRBJ2-3,TGTGCCAGCAGTGGAAGGGGCCTGGGGAGCTGGCGAGATACGCAGTATTTT,CASSGRGLGSWRDTQYF
TRBV7-9,.,few,TRBJ1-6,TGTGCCAGCAGCTTTCAAGACTTGTTGGGGGCGAGGTCACCCCTCCACTTT,CASSFQDLLGARSPLHF
TRBV10-2,.,many,TRBJ2-3,TGCGCCAGCAGTGAGGGCAGGCTCACAGATACGCAGTATTTT,CASSEGRLTDTQYF
TRBV2,.,many,TRBJ2-3,TGTGCCAGCAGTGAAGGTGGACACCCTAGCACAGATACGCAGTATTTT,CASSEGGHPSTDTQYF
TRBV5-5,TRBD1,few,TRBJ1-1,TGTGCCAGCAGCTTACAGGGGCTCACTGAAGCTTTCTTT,CASSLQGLTEAFF
TRBV11-3,TRBD1,many,TRBJ1-2,TGTGCCAGCAGCCGACCCACAGGGGTTGGCTACACCTTC,CASSRPTGVGYTF
TRBV20-1,TRBD2,many,TRBJ2-1,TGCAGTGCTAAGACCGGGACTAGCTCGTTCTTC,CSAKTGTSSFF
TRBV12-3/TRBV12-4,.,many,TRBJ1-4,TGTGCCAGCAGTCAACAGGGACTGAAGGAAAAACTGTTTTTT,CASSQQGLKEKLFF
TRBV6-2/TRBV6-3,.,.,TRBJ2-5,TGTGCCAGCAGTTACTCGGGGGCCCAGTACTTC,CASSYSGAQYF
TRBV20-1,TRBD2,many,TRBJ2-7,TGCAGTGCTAGGGGTAGCGGGAGCGGTGAGCAGTACTTC,CSARGSGSGEQYF
TRBV4-3,.,.,TRBJ2-1,TGCGCCAGCAGCCAGCGAAGCGGTATTAGCTCCTACAATGAGCTGTTCTTC,CASSQRSGISSYNELFF
TRBV20-1,TRBD2,.,TRBJ2-3,TGCAGTGCAAAGCGGGAGACAGATACGCAGTATTTT,CSAKRETDTQYF
TRBV7-2,.,many,TRBJ2-5,TGTGCCAGCAGCTTCAAGAGGGACGAGACCCAGTACTTC,CASSFKRDETQYF
TRBV6-6,TRBD2,.,TRBJ2-1,TGTGCCAGCAATATTGGACTAGCGGGACGCAATGAGCAGTTCTTC,CASNIGLAGRNEQFF
TRBV24-1,TRBD1,.,TRBJ1-2,TGTGCCACCAGCGGGACAGGGGGCGGCTATGGCTACACCTTC,CATSGTGGGYGYTF
TRBV9,.,many,TRBJ2-1,TGTGCCAGCAGCGTAGGGGTCAATGAGCAGTTCTTC,CASSVGVNEQFF
TRBV19,.,.,TRBJ1-2,TGTGCCAGTAGTATAGGGGTGGGGGCGAAGGACTATGGCTACACCTTC,CASSIGVGAKDYGYTF
TRBV20-1,.,many,TRBJ2-3,TGCAGTGGCGAGACCACAGATACGCAGTATTTT,CSGETTDTQYF
TRBV7-2,.,.,TRBJ1-3,TGTGCCAGCAGCTTAGGGCAGGGGAAGAGAGAGACCATATATTTT,CASSLGQGKRETIYF
TRBV2,.,.,TRBJ1-2,TGTGCCAGCAGCGAGGGGCTTTGGGACTATGGCTACACCTTC,CASSEGLWDYGYTF
TRBV29-1,.,many,TRBJ2-2,TGCAGCGTTGGTGGGTCCGGGGAGCTGTTTTTT,CSVGGSGELFF
TRBV27,.,.,TRBJ1-5,TGTGCCAGCAAGACCTTAGAGGGGAGCAATCAGCCCCAGCATTTT,CASKTLEGSNQPQHF
TRBV4-3,.,many,TRBJ1-2,TGCGCCAGCAGCCAAACTCCAAACAACTATGGCTACACCTTC,CASSQTPNNYGYTF
TRBV10-3,TRBD1,medium-sized,TRBJ2-7,TGTGCCATCAGCCTCCGGGACAGGGCCCACGAGCAGTACTTC,CAISLRDRAHEQYF
TRBV5-8,.,many,TRBJ2-5,TGTGCCACGGACCCCCGGTTAGCGACCCAGTACTTC,CATDPRLATQYF
TRBV10-3,.,many,TRBJ2-3,TGTGCCATCAGTGAGTTTGGTAGCACAGATACGCAGTATTTT,CAISEFGSTDTQYF